Reported below is one TCR beta chain. Its matching antigen is unknown. The treatment was: oral pan-JAK inhibitor, 5-10 mg twice daily. The data belong to a study of CD8+ T cells in alopecia areata. About the study: Treated patients swallowed 5 to 10 mg of oral tofacitinib twice daily. By percentage of affected scalp area, the severity of treated patients was scored. Findings and limits, study-wide: Patients displayed less clarity in TCR sharing than mice, a finding possibly related to HLA.

The sequencing template was cDNA reverse transcribed from extracted RNA. The data were produced by immunoSEQ multiplex PCR, yet TCRdb's version contains in-frame clones alone and is incomplete. The data contain some 180,000 clones, about 55% of them singletons. J gave up 4 bases and V 5 bases, and 6 bases lay outside the gene matches. This CDR3 spans 14 amino acids. Germline V CDR1 and CDR2: LNHDA, SQIVND (reference sequence). The gene calls are TRBV19 and TRBJ1-1; 8 bases line up with TRBD1. This TCR was recovered from a human donor with alopecia areata. This specimen consisted of CD8+ T cells sorted from blood, obtained at week 24, from a patient treated with tofacitinib. In DNA form, the CDR3 reads TGTGCCAGTAGTGCGGCAGGGGGCGTCACTGAAGCTTTCTTT. Translating it yields CASSAAGGVTEAFF.